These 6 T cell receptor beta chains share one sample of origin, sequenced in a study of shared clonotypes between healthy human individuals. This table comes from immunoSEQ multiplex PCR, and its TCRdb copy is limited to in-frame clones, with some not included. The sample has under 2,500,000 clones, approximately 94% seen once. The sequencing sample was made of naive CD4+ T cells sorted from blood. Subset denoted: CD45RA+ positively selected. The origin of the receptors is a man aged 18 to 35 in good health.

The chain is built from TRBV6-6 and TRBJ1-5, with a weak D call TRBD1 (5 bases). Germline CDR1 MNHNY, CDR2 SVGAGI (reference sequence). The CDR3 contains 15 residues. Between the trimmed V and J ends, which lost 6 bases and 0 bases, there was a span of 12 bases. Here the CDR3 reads CASRQGHLSNQPQHF. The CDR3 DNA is TGTGCCAGCAGGCAAGGACACCTTAGCAATCAGCCCCAGCATTTT.

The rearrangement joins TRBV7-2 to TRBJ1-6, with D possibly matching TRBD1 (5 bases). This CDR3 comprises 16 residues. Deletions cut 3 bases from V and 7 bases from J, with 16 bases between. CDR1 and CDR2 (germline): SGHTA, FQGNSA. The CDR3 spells CASSLGSGRGNSPLHF. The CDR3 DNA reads TGTGCCAGCAGCTTGGGATCAGGGCGAGGGAATTCACCCCTCCACTTT.

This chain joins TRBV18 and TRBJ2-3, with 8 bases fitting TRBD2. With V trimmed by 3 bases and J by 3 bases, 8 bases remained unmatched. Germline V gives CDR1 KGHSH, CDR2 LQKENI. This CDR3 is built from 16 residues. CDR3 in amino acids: CASSPRAGVRTDTQYF. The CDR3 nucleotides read TGTGCCAGCTCACCTCGAGCGGGAGTGCGAACAGATACGCAGTATTTT.

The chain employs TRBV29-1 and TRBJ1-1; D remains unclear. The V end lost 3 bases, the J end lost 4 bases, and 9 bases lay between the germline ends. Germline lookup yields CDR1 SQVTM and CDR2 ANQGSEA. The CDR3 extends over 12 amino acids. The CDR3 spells CSVDGSSTEAFF. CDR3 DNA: TGCAGCGTTGATGGGAGCTCCACTGAAGCTTTCTTT. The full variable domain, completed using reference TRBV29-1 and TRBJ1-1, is SAVISQKPSRDICQRGTSLTIQCQVDSQVTMMFWYRQQPGQSLTLIATANQGSEATYESGFVIDKFPISRPNLTFSTLTVSNMSPEDSSIYLCSVDGSSTEAFFGQGTRLTVV.

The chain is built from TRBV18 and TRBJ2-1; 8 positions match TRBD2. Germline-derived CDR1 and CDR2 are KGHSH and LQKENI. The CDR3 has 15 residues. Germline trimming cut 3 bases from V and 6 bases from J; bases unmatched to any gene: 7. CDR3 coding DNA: TGTGCCAGCTCACCCCGGAGCGGGGGATTCAATGAGCAGTTCTTC. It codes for CASSPRSGGFNEQFF.

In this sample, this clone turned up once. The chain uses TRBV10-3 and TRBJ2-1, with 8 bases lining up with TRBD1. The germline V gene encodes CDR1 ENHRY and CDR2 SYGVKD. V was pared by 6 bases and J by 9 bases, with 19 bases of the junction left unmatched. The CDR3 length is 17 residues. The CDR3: CAISQPGQEGIEGEQFF. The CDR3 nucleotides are TGTGCCATCAGCCAACCGGGACAGGAGGGTATAGAGGGTGAGCAGTTCTTC.